Below, 11 T cell receptor beta chains from the same sample are listed, as sequenced in a study of T-cell reconstitution after alpha-beta-depleted transplantation in children. This sample's TCRbeta library carried unique molecular identifier barcodes. TCRdb redid the calling of the PCR reads with MiXCR, one entry per CDR3 protein. The sample lists 450,000 to 600,000 distinct CDR3 sequences, 10% to 15% occurring once. Material: PBMCs, mostly from graft donor cells, obtained 360 days after TCRalphabeta/CD19-depleted stem cell transplant. The receptor set was obtained from a male patient between 5 and 17 years old who had a stem cell transplant for acute myeloid leukemia, so the T cells may come from the graft donor.

The rearrangement uses TRBV5-1 and TRBJ2-5, with D perhaps TRBD2 (6 bases). CDR1 is SGHRS, CDR2 YFSETQ, per germline. V lost 0 bases, J lost 1 base, and 19 bases lay in between. The CDR3 is made up of 18 amino acids. This CDR3 is CASSLEARGSPGQETQYF. CDR3 sequence (DNA): TGCGCCAGCAGCTTGGAGGCTCGGGGGAGTCCCGGCCAAGAGACCCAGTACTTC.

The chain combines TRBV27 with TRBJ2-3, with D possibly being TRBD2 (6 bases). The V gene's germline CDR1 is MNHEY and CDR2 SMNVEV (reference sequence). CDR3 length: 18 residues. V lost 2 bases and J lost 2, with 20 bases in between. The CDR3 sequence is CASSLGGTPPLSTDTQYF. The CDR3 DNA sequence: TGTGCCAGCAGTTTAGGTGGGACTCCACCCCTTTCCACAGATACGCAGTATTTT.

The genes are TRBV29-1 and TRBJ1-2; D unresolved. The CDR3 sequence is 9 residues long. V was pared by 7 bases and J by 8 bases, with 8 bases between. In germline, CDR1 is SQVTM, CDR2 ANQGSEA. CDR3 DNA: TGCAGCGCCGGACCGGGCTACACCTTC. Its translation is CSAGPGYTF.

This clonotype has a count of ten or more. The rearrangement uses TRBV5-1 and TRBJ2-7, with 10 bases identical to TRBD2. Trimming removed 1 base from V and 4 bases from J; junction bases left unmatched: 8. Germline CDR1 and CDR2: SGHRS and YFSETQ. This CDR3 is built from 16 residues. The CDR3: CASSLRLAGDRYEQYF. CDR3 DNA: TGCGCCAGCAGCTTGCGTCTAGCGGGAGATAGGTACGAGCAGTACTTC.

This clonotype appeared a few times. The gene calls are TRBV20-1 and TRBJ2-3, with 15 bases that match TRBD2. Unmatched junction bases numbered 7, after V lost 3 bases and J lost 3 bases. The length of the CDR3 is 17 residues. In germline, CDR1 is DFQATT, CDR2 SNEGSKA (reference sequence). The CDR3 DNA is TGCAGTGCTAGCCCGGGACTAGCGGGAGGATTTACAGATACGCAGTATTTT. It translates to CSASPGLAGGFTDTQYF.

This clonotype was detected many times. This chain links TRBV29-1 with TRBJ2-5; D is perhaps TRBD1 or TRBD2 (5 bases each). This CDR3 has 12 residues. Trimming left V 7 bases short and J 4 bases short, with 13 bases between. Germline assignment: CDR1 SQVTM and CDR2 ANQGSEA. The CDR3 nucleotides read TGCAGCGCGGGGACGAATTTAGAGACCCAGTACTTC. The encoded protein is CSAGTNLETQYF.

This clonotype occurred a few times. A read error may account for a junction end that differs from germline. The chain joins TRBV6-4 to TRBJ2-1; D is possibly TRBD1 (6 bases). Germline V lookup: CDR1 MRHNA, CDR2 SNTAGT. CDR3 size: 12 residues. In DNA form, the CDR3 reads TGTGCCAGCAGTGACTCGCCCGGGACATTTGCTTTC. It specifies CASSDSPGTFAF.

J is TRBJ2-7 and V is TRBV28; no clear D gene. CDR3 length: 14 residues. The V end was cut by 6 bases, the J end by 3 bases, with 15 bases between. Germline V gene data show CDR1 as MDHEN and CDR2 as SYDVKM. The CDR3 reads CASRGLGPYYEQYF. The CDR3 DNA reads as TGTGCCAGCAGGGGCCTCGGGCCTTACTACGAGCAGTACTTC.

This clonotype has a count of ten or more. The chain joins TRBV29-1 to TRBJ2-1; perhaps TRBD1 as D (6 bases). CDR1 and CDR2 (germline): SQVTM, ANQGSEA. V lost 3 bases, J lost 8 bases, and 26 bases lay in between. The CDR3 is 17 residues long. The CDR3 spells CSVDLRGWTSWGHEQFF. In DNA, the CDR3 is TGCAGCGTTGACCTGAGGGGTTGGACGTCCTGGGGGCATGAGCAGTTCTTC.

This chain joins TRBV16 and TRBJ2-7; 9 bases map to TRBD1. The CDR3 sequence is 17 residues long. V dropped 7 bases and J dropped 1; count of bases not matched to a gene: 14. The germline V gene has CDR1 KGHSY and CDR2 FQNENV. CDR3 nucleotides: TGTGCCAGCACCGAGAGATCCTCGGGACAGGGATCCTACGAGCAGTACTTC. Its translation: CASTERSSGQGSYEQYF.

This clonotype was recorded a few times. The chain couples TRBV20-1 to TRBJ2-3; D remains unclear. Trimming took 4 bases from V and 2 from J, leaving 10 bases between them. The CDR3 length is 13 residues. Germline V lookup: CDR1 DFQATT, CDR2 SNEGSKA (reference sequence). In DNA form, the CDR3 reads TGCAGTGCTATTCCTGGGCCCACAGATACGCAGTATTTT. This sequence encodes CSAIPGPTDTQYF.